The clone carrying this T cell receptor beta chain was recorded at least ten times. Its antigen is unknown. These data are taken from a study of T-cell reconstitution after alpha-beta-depleted transplantation in children. Whole-study results and caveats: It was surviving recipient T cells and thymic progenitors that gave some patients high TCRbeta diversity at day 60. Several hundred graft clones that had expanded were reportedly the source of alpha-beta T cells about two months after transplant. The main origin of T-cell counts and diversity one year after transplant was newly produced T cells.

The V segment lost 6 bases and the J segment 7 bases; nucleotides outside the gene matches: 12. CDR3 length: 15 amino acids. Germline CDR1 is SNHLY and CDR2 is FYNNEI. TCRbeta library preparation incorporated unique molecular identifiers. TCRdb processed the PCR reads anew with MiXCR; each CDR3 protein has one entry. The sample yields around 580,000 distinct CDR3 sequences, under 30% seen once. The origin of this receptor is a boy in the first two years of life who had a stem cell transplant for acute myeloid leukemia, so the T cells may come from the graft donor. Sample: PBMCs, mostly from graft donor cells, taken 360 days after TCRalphabeta/CD19-depleted stem cell transplant. This sequence joins TRBV2 and TRBJ2-1, with 7 bases aligning to TRBD2. CDR3 sequence: CASSWTGGGNNEQFF. CDR3 nucleotide sequence: TGTGCCAGCAGCTGGACTGGCGGGGGAAATAATGAGCAGTTCTTC. Filled out from reference TRBV2 and TRBJ2-1, the complete variable domain reads EPEVTQTPSHQVTQMGQEVILRCVPISNHLYFYWYRQILGQKVEFLVSFYNNEISEKSEIFDDQFSVERPDGSNFTLKIRSTKLEDSAMYFCASSWTGGGNNEQFFGPGTRLTVL.